Sequencing of this TCR beta chain was carried out in a study of cytomegalovirus exposure and HLA in healthy donors. Findings of the study overall: Later, an analysis showed that TCR beta chains associated with HLA were more clonally expanded than others that were equally common.

The PCR employed 60 Vbeta primers together with 13 Jbeta primers. The protocol was immunoSEQ multiplex PCR, while the TCRdb copy is restricted to in-frame clones and leaves out a portion. The sample contains 95,000 to 150,000 clones, under 12% of which appear only once. The study sampled nominally healthy donors, though unrecorded immune exposures were likely. Comment on this clone: Its antigen is unidentified.

CDR1 and CDR2 (germline): SGHNT, YENEEA. Trimming cost V 0 bases and J 3 bases, with 9 bases left between them. The CDR3 contains 14 residues. What was sequenced was PBMCs. The J gene is TRBJ2-7, the V gene TRBV11-3; tentative D call: TRBD2 (5 bases). The TCR originated in a woman between 18 and 29 years old in good health and CMV-seropositive. CDR3: CASSLEPGIYEQYF. CDR3 in DNA: TGTGCCAGCAGCTTAGAACCGGGGATCTACGAGCAGTACTTC.